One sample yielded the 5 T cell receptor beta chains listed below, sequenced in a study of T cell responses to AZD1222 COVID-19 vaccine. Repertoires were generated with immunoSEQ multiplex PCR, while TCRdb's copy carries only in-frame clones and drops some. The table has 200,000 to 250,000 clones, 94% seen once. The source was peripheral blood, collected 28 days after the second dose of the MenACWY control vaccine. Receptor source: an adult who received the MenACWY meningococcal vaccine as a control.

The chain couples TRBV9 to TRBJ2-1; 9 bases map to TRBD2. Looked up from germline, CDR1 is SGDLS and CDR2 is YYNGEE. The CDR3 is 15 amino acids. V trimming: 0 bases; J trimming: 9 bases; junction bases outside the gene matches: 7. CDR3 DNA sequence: TGTGCCAGCAGCGTAGCTGGCGGGGGGGCATCTGAGCAGTTCTTC. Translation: CASSVAGGGASEQFF.

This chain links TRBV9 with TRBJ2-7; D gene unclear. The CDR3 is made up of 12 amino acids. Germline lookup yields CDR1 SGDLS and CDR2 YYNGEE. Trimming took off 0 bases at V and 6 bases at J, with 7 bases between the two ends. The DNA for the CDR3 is TGTGCCAGCAGCGTAGGGGCCTCCGAGCAGTACTTC. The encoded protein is CASSVGASEQYF.

The CDR3 reads CASSPRRGTYNEQFF. DNA for the CDR3: TGTGCCAGCAGTCCACGGCGGGGCACCTACAATGAGCAGTTCTTC. The rearrangement joins TRBV28 to TRBJ2-1; D possibly corresponds to TRBD2 (6 bases). The CDR3 sequence is 15 residues long. The germline gives CDR1 MDHEN, CDR2 SYDVKM. V shed 5 bases and J shed 2 bases, with 13 bases lying between them. Complete variable domain (other parts from reference TRBV28 and TRBJ2-1): DVKVTQSSRYLVKRTGEKVFLECVQDMDHENMFWYRQDPGLGLRLIYFSYDVKMKEKGDIPEGYSVSREKKERFSLILESASTNQTSMYLCASSPRRGTYNEQFFGPGTRLTVL.

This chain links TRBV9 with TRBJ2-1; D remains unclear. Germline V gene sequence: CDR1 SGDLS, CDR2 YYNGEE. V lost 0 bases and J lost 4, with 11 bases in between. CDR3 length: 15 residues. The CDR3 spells CASSVASRGYNEQFF. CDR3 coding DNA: TGTGCCAGCAGCGTAGCGTCACGTGGATACAATGAGCAGTTCTTC.

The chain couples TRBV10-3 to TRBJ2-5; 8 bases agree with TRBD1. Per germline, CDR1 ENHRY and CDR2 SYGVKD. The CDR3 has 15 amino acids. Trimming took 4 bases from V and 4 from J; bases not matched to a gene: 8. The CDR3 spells CAISVGQGRSETQYF. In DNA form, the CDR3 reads TGTGCCATCAGTGTAGGACAGGGTAGATCAGAGACCCAGTACTTC.